What follows is one T cell receptor (beta chain) and its context. The target antigen is unknown. The method was immunoSEQ multiplex PCR; TCRdb's version includes in-frame clones alone and lacks a portion of them. The table shows more than 50,000 clones, with over 80% occurring only once. The record originates from a study of OX40 agonist ivuxolimab in advanced cancers. Study as a whole: Prior therapy, whether anti-PD-1, anti-PD-L1 or anti-CTLA-4, was allowed, and approximately 37% had some.

Per germline, CDR1 MNHEY and CDR2 SVGAGI. CDR3 length: 14 residues. Study results and caveats: Clonal expansion by week 6 occurred in CD4+ and CD8+ blood T cells (at 0.1 to 3.0 mg/kg).

The receptor was derived from an adult with an advanced solid tumor such as melanoma, head and neck, liver or kidney cancer. The rearrangement links TRBV6-5 to TRBJ2-5; 7 bases align to TRBD1. The better agreement between TRBJ2-7 and the DNA end casts doubt on the J call. The specimen comprised CD4+ or CD8+ T cells sorted from blood, sampled in a trial of the OX40 agonist ivuxolimab. The CDR3 region is CASSVLGTEYEQYF. The CDR3 DNA reads TGTGCCAGCAGTGTCTTAGGGACAGAATACGAGCAGTACTTC.